This record looks at one T cell receptor beta chain sequence and its context. What it binds is not known. The CDR3 spans 14 residues. From germline, CDR1 is MDHEN and CDR2 SYDVKM. V was trimmed by 5 bases and J by 3 bases, leaving 14 bases between them. TCRdb re-called the reads through MiXCR, storing one row per CDR3 protein. The sample holds 510,000 or so distinct CDR3 sequences, approximately 26% seen once. The data are from a study of T cell repertoires in cytomegalovirus infection. Study findings and constraints: Summed frequency of shared TCR beta families picked out CMV carriers who also had the relevant HLA. HLA-C-restricted TCR beta clonotypes specific for CMV led the ex vivo response.

Sequencing used PBMCs. V usage is TRBV28 and J usage is TRBJ2-7, with D unclear. The sequence came from a human donor in good health (CMV status not recorded). Some clones in this sample may be carry-over from other donors' samples. Written as DNA, the CDR3 is TGTGCCAGCAGTCATGTTGATTCCGTCTACGAGCAGTACTTC. This translates into CASSHVDSVYEQYF.